This T cell receptor (beta chain) was found in a study of cytomegalovirus exposure and HLA in healthy donors (dated by TCRdb to between 2016 and 2019). Notes on the research overall: In an earlier analysis of under 600 of the donors, 250 to 300 Gb of sequence data and 100 million or so unique TCR beta sequences from 180 million or so T cells were reported. An early release covering over 500 HLA-typed donors comprised about 310 gigabases of sequencing data and 85 million to 100 million unique TCR sequences. Of the approximately 400 genotyped donors, approximately 81% were placed in the genetic ancestry cluster associated with self-reported Caucasian donors. High-throughput TCR immunosequencing, statistical association of individual TCRs with disease status, and machine learning were combined to predict cytomegalovirus infection status. Along with the roughly 670-subject first cohort, a separate validation cohort of approximately 110 different subjects was used. The number of donors typed differed by locus, with 629-630 for A, B, C, DRB1 and DQB1, roughly 520 for DQA1, over 600 for DPA1, and around 460 for DPB1. Donor age, sex, ethnicity and CMV serostatus were compiled together with the repertoire data. Class I and class II HLA loci were covered by the typing at four-digit resolution. The aim of the study was to test whether cataloging public T cell receptors could identify signatures of past pathogen exposure. Roughly five DR-DQ haplotypes were handled as single units for association and clustering, since linkage in the cohort was strong. To study patterns of TCR occurrence, a later analysis re-analyzed previously published TCR beta repertoires from hundreds of donors and added high-resolution HLA genotyping. The study profiled the T cell repertoires of hundreds of subjects by immunosequencing and related them to cytomegalovirus serostatus. Rather than using new phenotypic data, the later analysis identified candidate immune exposures from TCR beta sequences and from how often those sequences occurred across donors. On average, 235,054 unique TCR beta nucleotide sequences were sequenced per donor among 398 genotyped donors of the cohort, with 15% to 20% of those sequences being non-productive. A later genetic analysis took genome-wide SNP genotypes for 398 of the 666 donors and used that subset as a discovery cohort. Every repertoire in the discovery cohort had been generated on one and the same sequencing platform. In an earlier analysis of around 540 of the donors, high-throughput TCR beta sequencing was used to judge whether each TCR beta V gene segment behaved as functional or pseudogenic. General conclusions and limits of the study: The 87-base-pair reads could not distinguish some IMGT-functional V segments, including TRBV6-2 and TRBV6-3, so those segments were excluded. Because HLA typing was missing for some donors at each locus, association tests included only the typed subset. In an earlier analysis of more than 500 of the donors, most TCR beta V segments appeared in productive rearrangements about 90% or about 30% of the time, broadly matching IMGT annotations. In a later analysis, most CMV-associated TCR beta chains were found to appear HLA-restricted, with HLA associations seemingly driven largely by CMV exposure. Compared with equally common non-associated chains, HLA-associated TCR beta chains in a later analysis were more clonally expanded and had lower generation probabilities. Presence/absence analyses assumed roughly uniform sequencing depth across donors, an assumption that may not hold. Strong co-occurrence of HLA alleles, especially DR and DQ, made assigning TCR associations to individual alleles difficult. A later genetic analysis reported fewer N-insertions in productive TCRs among donors in an Asian-associated ancestry cluster than the roughly 720-donor mean. Correlated functional status among segregating V segments might be attributable to linkage disequilibrium, but an unknown experimental factor could not be ruled out. Because counts were too low, approximately 15 rarely observed V segments, including chromosome 9 orphons, were excluded from the earlier analysis of roughly 580 of the donors. Across donors, most TCR sequences were observed very rarely, whereas some public TCRs were present in many individuals. According to a later analysis, TCR association rates differed among HLA loci, with DRB1 alleles showing the most associated TCRs and HLA-C alleles showing the fewest. An association between a missense DCLRE1C variant and V-gene and J-gene trimming of TCR beta chains was found in a later genetic analysis and replicated in an independent cohort. A later analysis associated 16,951 TCR beta sequences with specific HLA alleles at a false discovery rate of 0.05. In both the original and validation cohorts, the classifier was reported to diagnose cytomegalovirus status with high specificity and sensitivity. A further reported finding was that TCR beta sequences accurately predicted the HLA-A and HLA-B alleles for most subjects in the first cohort. CMV serostatus was the only immune exposure information available for the cohort. A group of highly shared sequence variants was considered likely to be a technical artifact of the sequencing pipeline. Several of the top co-occurrence clusters appeared to be linked to parvovirus B19, influenza, CMV and Epstein-Barr virus, according to a later analysis. Only TCR beta chains were sequenced in this cohort, and the absence of alpha or paired-chain data limited detectable features. A few of the identified cytomegalovirus-associated TCR beta chains were confirmed in vitro to be specific for cytomegalovirus antigens. The authors suggested that the approach could potentially be generalized to other disease states and immunological phenotypes. In the study, approximately 150 TCR beta chains were listed as associated with cytomegalovirus.

The cohort was made up of roughly 670 healthy bone marrow donors. At the time of sampling, every cohort member was nominally healthy, though immune exposures that went unrecorded were likely present. The donor tested CMV seropositive, placing the donor among the approximately 290 seropositive members of the cohort. Every donor gave a peripheral blood sample, and the peripheral blood mononuclear cells from that sample were used for TCR beta sequencing. The Qiagen DNeasy Blood Extraction Kit was used to extract genomic DNA from the blood cell samples. The library relied on the immunoSEQ multiplex PCR assay. For the multiplex PCR, a mixture combining 60 forward primers for TCR Vbeta segments and 13 reverse primers for TCR Jbeta segments was used. The CDR3 region of rearranged TCR beta genes was amplified from genomic DNA with a multiplex PCR assay. On the Illumina HiSeq System, the amplified TCR beta libraries were sequenced as 87-base-pair reads. The study's processing was this. A later analysis tallied tens of millions of unique TCR beta chains across the 666 repertoires, and approximately 12 million of those chains were shared by two or more donors. A nearest-neighbor algorithm error-corrected the raw reads and collapsed the reads into unique sequences, merging closely related sequences to remove PCR and sequencing errors. Alignment of CDR3 sequences to IMGT reference sequences was used to assign V, D and J gene segments. Each retained sequence needed at least a six-nucleotide match to both a V gene segment and a J gene segment. A rearrangement was called productive if the CDR3 had no stop codons and remained in frame with V and J, and every other rearrangement was called non-productive. CDR3 was defined according to IMGT convention as the region running from the second conserved V-encoded cysteine to the conserved J-encoded phenylalanine. The earlier analysis of fewer than 750 of the donors excluded sequences that lacked an unambiguous match to a single V gene segment. An earlier analysis of almost 600 of the donors classified V segments as functional when productive rearrangements were above 56.7% and as segregating when the standard deviation between donors was above 5%. A statistical classification framework was built for diagnosing cytomegalovirus status from the catalog of TCR beta chain sequences. In a later analysis, TCR nucleotide sequences were compared against IMGT/GENE-DB human TR gene sequences so that V and J genes could be assigned. The TCRdist pipeline was used in a later analysis to assign CDR3 sequences and most-parsimonious VDJ recombination scenarios. A later analysis defined each TCR beta chain by its CDR3 amino acid sequence plus V-gene family, and excluded reads lacking a unique V-gene family. To address suspected cross-contamination and a sequencing artifact, a later analysis removed a few hundred highly shared, low-generation-probability nucleotide sequences. In a later analysis, a clonal expansion index for each public chain was calculated from normalized within-repertoire ranks of inferred template counts. Generation probabilities in a later analysis came from a VDJ recombination model fitted to out-of-frame rearrangements, and those results were checked against IGoR. A later analysis scored TCR-TCR, TCR-HLA and TCR-CMV co-occurrence with hypergeometric tests, applying a repertoire-size bias correction to TCR pairs. In a later analysis, false discovery rates were estimated by permuting HLA or CMV assignments 20 times. In a later analysis, co-occurring TCRs were grouped with DBSCAN, and TCRdist sequence similarity was added when clustering was performed within HLA-allele-positive subsets. Co-occurrence clustering excluded repertoires with fewer than 30,000 or more than 120,000 public chains, plus five with anomalous nucleotide sharing. Entries here come from immuneACCESS through TCRdb and include only in-frame sequences with V and J called. Some clones fail to appear in such tables; in the studies checked, an unresolved V gene covers under half of the shortfall, and the cause of the remainder is unknown. For V, J and clone size, that table is used; D and trimming come from the DNA. In this sample the table shows about 130,000 clones, 17% of which occur a single time. The top ten clones comprise 2.5% to 3% of the sample.

As regards this clone: Its recognized antigen is unknown. Base qualities are not at hand, and no much larger clone is one base apart.

Here V drops 1 base and J drops 3 bases, and the junction holds 6 bases not matched to any gene. Sequences LGHNA (CDR1) and YSLEER (CDR2) are obtained from the germline V gene. Inclusive of the bounding cysteine and phenylalanine, the CDR3 is 17 residues long. The entry retains the CDR3 DNA only, 51 bases that are in frame from base 1. Sequencing was performed on PBMCs. Rearrangement joined TRBV4-3 to TRBJ2-1; TRBD2 matches 10 bases in the middle. This clonotype originated in a female donor in good health and CMV-seropositive. The nucleotide sequence reads TGCGCCAGCAGCCAAGGCGTGGTAGCGGGGGGCTACAATGAGCAGTTCTTC. Translation gives CASSQGVVAGGYNEQFF.